This T cell receptor (beta chain) derives from a study of cytotoxic CD8 clonotypes in ibrutinib-treated CLL. The overall study: About 25 partial and 2 complete responses; at median 68 months, 14 remitted, roughly 12 progressed. The authors obtained response samples at a median of roughly twelve months of treatment, range 6 to 36. Findings of the study overall: Under therapy, public clonotypes either contracted or stayed stable, and they were uncommon.

Depth targeted 1 in 200,000 to 1 in 1 million T cells, averaging approximately 10x coverage per clonotype. Method: immunoSEQ multiplex PCR; TCRdb's copy keeps in-frame clones and lacks some. The sample shows hundreds of thousands of clones, over 60% of them seen only once. The germline V and J ends were trimmed by 2 bases and 3 bases, with 15 bases remaining between them. This CDR3 has 16 residues. From germline, CDR1 is SGHDT and CDR2 YYEEEE. Remarks on this clone: Its antigen remains unidentified.

The chain couples TRBV5-6 to TRBJ1-5, with a weak D call TRBD1 (5 bases). The starting material was PBMCs, obtained after 36 months of ibrutinib treatment. The source is a human donor with chronic lymphocytic leukemia. The CDR3 sequence: CASSFWGGVDNQPQHF. CDR3 DNA: TGTGCCAGCAGCTTTTGGGGGGGAGTCGACAATCAGCCCCAGCATTTT.